Sequencing of this T cell receptor (beta chain) was carried out in a study of blood T cell repertoires in COVID-19. The overall study: The United States, Italy and Spain were the sources of the acute and convalescent COVID-19 samples. Sample material is recorded as cDNA or gDNA derived from T cells, B-cell-depleted T cells, or PBMCs.

Seattle's cohort entered during active infection and was followed longitudinally. Trimming took 5 bases from V and 10 from J, leaving 17 bases between them. The CDR3 contains 13 residues. The V gene's germline CDR1 is MNHNY and CDR2 SVGAGI (reference sequence). Original processing methods: The authors estimated nucleated cell counts from reference gene primer amplification. The table came from immunoSEQ multiplex PCR; TCRdb's copy has only in-frame clones and leaves some out. V and J calls and clone size are copied from that table; D and trimming were computed from the DNA. The sample holds approximately 120,000 clones, 70% to 75% seen once.

The sequence came from a man aged 80 or over with COVID-19, enrolled during active disease. The J gene is TRBJ1-1, the V gene TRBV6-6, with D possibly matching TRBD1 (5 bases). Sequencing was done on a sample of peripheral blood. Written as DNA, the CDR3 is TGTGCCAGCAGTGTTCAGCCCGGCGGGGGAGCTTTCTTT. Its translation is CASSVQPGGGAFF.